Reported below is one T cell receptor beta chain. Its antigen remains unidentified. The germline V gene has CDR1 LGHNT and CDR2 FRNRAP. The V end lost 5 bases, the J end lost 2 bases, and 13 bases lay between the germline ends. The CDR3 contains 14 residues. The data were obtained in a study of shared clonotypes between healthy human individuals. Study summary: Donor composition was two women and a few men, aged 18 to 49.

Method: immunoSEQ multiplex PCR; TCRdb's copy keeps in-frame clones and lacks some. The sample shows under 1,100,000 clones, approximately 68% of them seen only once. Adult Caucasians living in Nashville, Tennessee made up all of the donors. Study outcomes and limitations: Among donors, clonotype sharing was expected to be affected by sequencing depth. Sharing across four donors was highest in naive CD4 (roughly 5%) and lowest in memory CD8 (around 0.4%).

V usage is TRBV12-5 and J usage is TRBJ2-7; tentatively, D is TRBD1 (6 bases). Sequences were obtained from memory CD4+ T cells sorted from blood. Subset of the sample: CD45RA-negative fraction. The receptor was derived from a young man in good health. CDR3 amino acids: CASGPYTGTYEQYF. The CDR3 DNA reads as TGTGCTAGTGGTCCGTATACAGGGACCTACGAGCAGTACTTC.